The rows below give T cell receptor beta chains drawn from one sample of a study of T cells in Graves' hyperthyroidism and ophthalmopathy. TCRdb ran MiXCR on the multiplex PCR reads and lists one entry per CDR3 protein. The sample lists 340,000 or so distinct CDR3 sequences; 15% to 20% were seen once. The sample comprised blood. The source of these receptors is a man aged 25-45 years with Graves' hyperthyroidism. Both conserved end residues are part of each CDR3. The D gene is left open where the match is weak. A clone size is listed for some rows: how often the clone was seen (once, few, many), or a class if it is expanded.

cdr3_aa: CASSWGNYEQYF
cdr3_nt: TGTGCCAGCAGCTGGGGGAACTACGAGCAGTACTTC
j_call: TRBJ2-7
v_call: TRBV5-6
clone_size: many
d_call: .

cdr3_aa: CASSTDSSYEQYF
cdr3_nt: TGTGCCAGCAGTACTGATAGCTCCTACGAGCAGTACTTC
j_call: TRBJ2-7
v_call: TRBV7-2
clone_size: many
d_call: .

cdr3_aa: CSVYGLASSYEQYF
cdr3_nt: TGCAGCGTCTACGGACTAGCTTCTTCCTACGAGCAGTACTTC
j_call: TRBJ2-7
v_call: TRBV29-1
clone_size: few
d_call: TRBD2

cdr3_aa: CASSLDAATNEKLFF
cdr3_nt: TGTGCCAGCAGCTTGGACGCTGCAACTAATGAAAAACTGTTTTTT
j_call: TRBJ1-4
v_call: TRBV5-4
clone_size: few
d_call: .

cdr3_aa: CASSPGQGRGSSGANVLTF
cdr3_nt: TGTGCCAGCAGCCCCGGACAGGGGAGGGGGTCCTCTGGGGCCAACGTCCTGACTTTC
j_call: TRBJ2-6
v_call: TRBV11-3
clone_size: .
d_call: TRBD1

cdr3_aa: CASSGVDSSELYNEQFF
cdr3_nt: TGTGCCAGCAGCGGAGTTGATTCTAGCGAATTATACAATGAGCAGTTCTTC
j_call: TRBJ2-1
v_call: TRBV9
clone_size: .
d_call: .

cdr3_aa: CASTSGSGNTIYF
cdr3_nt: TGTGCCAGCACGAGTGGCTCTGGAAACACCATATATTTT
j_call: TRBJ1-3
v_call: TRBV12-3/TRBV12-4
clone_size: many
d_call: .

cdr3_aa: CASSSFGGGRSDGSYNEQFF
cdr3_nt: TGCGCCAGCAGCTCCTTTGGCGGCGGGAGATCGGACGGCTCCTACAATGAGCAGTTCTTC
j_call: TRBJ2-1
v_call: TRBV5-1
clone_size: few
d_call: TRBD2

cdr3_aa: CASSPRRGIKSGIFYNEQFF
cdr3_nt: TGTGCCAGCAGCCCTCGAAGAGGGATCAAGAGCGGGATCTTCTACAATGAGCAGTTCTTC
j_call: TRBJ2-1
v_call: TRBV27
clone_size: many
d_call: TRBD2

cdr3_aa: CASTDLTGGDNEQFF
cdr3_nt: TGCGCCAGCACCGACCTGACAGGGGGCGACAATGAGCAGTTCTTC
j_call: TRBJ2-1
v_call: TRBV5-1
clone_size: .
d_call: TRBD1

cdr3_aa: CSVVLWHSKVNEQYF
cdr3_nt: TGCAGCGTTGTGCTTTGGCACTCAAAAGTCAACGAGCAGTACTTC
j_call: TRBJ2-7
v_call: TRBV29-1
clone_size: many
d_call: .

cdr3_aa: CASSFPEGGYTF
cdr3_nt: TGTGCCAGCAGCTTTCCAGAGGGCGGCTACACCTTC
j_call: TRBJ1-2
v_call: TRBV5-6
clone_size: .
d_call: .

cdr3_aa: CASAQGGTEAFF
cdr3_nt: TGTGCCAGCGCACAGGGGGGCACTGAAGCTTTCTTT
j_call: TRBJ1-1
v_call: TRBV10-3
clone_size: few
d_call: TRBD1

cdr3_aa: CASSSTSNEQFF
cdr3_nt: TGTGCCAGCAGCTCGACTAGCAATGAGCAGTTCTTC
j_call: TRBJ2-1
v_call: TRBV7-3
clone_size: .
d_call: .

cdr3_aa: CASSQDGRKGGNQPQHF
cdr3_nt: TGTGCCAGCAGCCAAGATGGTCGAAAGGGGGGGAATCAGCCCCAGCATTTT
j_call: TRBJ1-5
v_call: TRBV3-1
clone_size: many
d_call: .

cdr3_aa: CSAPDLRDYGYTF
cdr3_nt: TGCAGTGCTCCAGATCTAAGGGACTATGGCTACACCTTC
j_call: TRBJ1-2
v_call: TRBV20-1
clone_size: .
d_call: .

cdr3_aa: CSVGRGVERGYQDTQYF
cdr3_nt: TGCAGCGTTGGGAGGGGAGTAGAGCGGGGTTATCAAGATACGCAGTATTTT
j_call: TRBJ2-3
v_call: TRBV29-1
clone_size: many
d_call: TRBD2

cdr3_aa: CATSDWRLNEQFF
cdr3_nt: TGTGCCACCAGCGACTGGAGGCTCAATGAGCAGTTCTTC
j_call: TRBJ2-1
v_call: TRBV24-1
clone_size: .
d_call: .

cdr3_aa: CASSLSWGEGEAFF
cdr3_nt: TGTGCCAGCAGTTTATCTTGGGGGGAAGGTGAAGCTTTCTTT
j_call: TRBJ1-1
v_call: TRBV27
clone_size: many
d_call: .

cdr3_aa: CASSLLRGYGYTF
cdr3_nt: TGTGCCAGCAGTTTACTAAGGGGCTATGGCTACACCTTC
j_call: TRBJ1-2
v_call: TRBV28
clone_size: many
d_call: .

cdr3_aa: CSVEIGLYNEQFF
cdr3_nt: TGCAGCGTTGAGATCGGGCTCTACAATGAGCAGTTCTTC
j_call: TRBJ2-1
v_call: TRBV29-1
clone_size: .
d_call: .

cdr3_aa: CATSDYPTGGKPYNEQFF
cdr3_nt: TGTGCCACCAGTGATTACCCGACAGGGGGGAAACCCTACAATGAGCAGTTCTTC
j_call: TRBJ2-1
v_call: TRBV24-1
clone_size: many
d_call: TRBD1

cdr3_aa: CASLRDQFSEKLFF
cdr3_nt: TGTGCCAGCCTAAGGGACCAATTCTCGGAAAAACTGTTTTTT
j_call: TRBJ1-4
v_call: TRBV18
clone_size: .
d_call: .

cdr3_aa: CASKFRPSSYNEQFF
cdr3_nt: TGCGCCAGCAAATTTCGGCCCAGCTCCTACAATGAGCAGTTCTTC
j_call: TRBJ2-1
v_call: TRBV5-1
clone_size: few
d_call: .

cdr3_aa: CASSIGTGGWETQYF
cdr3_nt: TGTGCCAGCAGCATAGGGACAGGGGGTTGGGAGACCCAGTACTTC
j_call: TRBJ2-5
v_call: TRBV11-2
clone_size: many
d_call: TRBD1

cdr3_aa: CSASRASGSNEQFF
cdr3_nt: TGCAGTGCTAGTAGGGCTAGCGGGAGCAATGAGCAGTTCTTC
j_call: TRBJ2-1
v_call: TRBV20-1
clone_size: many
d_call: TRBD2

cdr3_aa: CASSLEAEAFF
cdr3_nt: TGTGCCAGCAGCTTAGAGGCTGAAGCTTTCTTT
j_call: TRBJ1-1
v_call: TRBV11-3
clone_size: many
d_call: .

cdr3_aa: CASSYVSNWPSNSPLHF
cdr3_nt: TGTGCCAGCAGTTACGTTTCAAATTGGCCGTCAAATTCACCCCTCCACTTT
j_call: TRBJ1-6
v_call: TRBV6-6
clone_size: .
d_call: .

cdr3_aa: CAWSVGSAEAFF
cdr3_nt: TGTGCCTGGAGTGTCGGATCGGCTGAGGCTTTCTTT
j_call: TRBJ1-1
v_call: TRBV30
clone_size: many
d_call: .

cdr3_aa: CASRRDRGVVEQYF
cdr3_nt: TGTGCCAGCAGACGAGACAGGGGGGTGGTCGAGCAGTACTTC
j_call: TRBJ2-7
v_call: TRBV2
clone_size: many
d_call: TRBD1

cdr3_aa: CASSLGQLASYNEQFF
cdr3_nt: TGTGCCAGCAGTTTAGGTCAGCTGGCCTCCTACAATGAGCAGTTCTTC
j_call: TRBJ2-1
v_call: TRBV27
clone_size: many
d_call: .

cdr3_aa: CSAPAGSTDTQYF
cdr3_nt: TGCAGTGCTCCAGCGGGATCCACAGATACGCAGTATTTT
j_call: TRBJ2-3
v_call: TRBV20-1
clone_size: .
d_call: TRBD2

cdr3_aa: CASSMAVGEPAFF
cdr3_nt: TGTGCCAGTAGTATGGCTGTGGGGGAACCCGCTTTCTTT
j_call: TRBJ1-1
v_call: TRBV19
clone_size: .
d_call: .

cdr3_aa: CSASSSETAYEQYF
cdr3_nt: TGCAGTGCTAGTTCCTCCGAGACGGCCTACGAGCAGTACTTC
j_call: TRBJ2-7
v_call: TRBV20-1
clone_size: .
d_call: .

cdr3_aa: CASSLHLAGGPDGDTQYF
cdr3_nt: TGTGCCAGCAGTTTACATCTAGCGGGAGGGCCCGATGGAGATACGCAGTATTTT
j_call: TRBJ2-3
v_call: TRBV28
clone_size: few
d_call: TRBD2

cdr3_aa: CASSLQPGLRGYEQYF
cdr3_nt: TGCGCCAGCAGCTTACAACCGGGCTTGAGGGGTTACGAGCAGTACTTC
j_call: TRBJ2-7
v_call: TRBV5-1
clone_size: many
d_call: .

cdr3_aa: CASWEGGAGANVLTF
cdr3_nt: TGTGCCAGCTGGGAGGGAGGAGCTGGGGCCAACGTCCTGACTTTC
j_call: TRBJ2-6
v_call: TRBV28
clone_size: .
d_call: TRBD2

cdr3_aa: CASSGGYTEAFF
cdr3_nt: TGTGCCAGCTCAGGGGGTTACACTGAAGCTTTCTTT
j_call: TRBJ1-1
v_call: TRBV18
clone_size: many
d_call: .

cdr3_aa: CASSLKLAGVTDTQYF
cdr3_nt: TGTGCCAGCAGCTTGAAGCTAGCGGGAGTGACGGATACGCAGTATTTT
j_call: TRBJ2-3
v_call: TRBV11-2
clone_size: many
d_call: TRBD2

cdr3_aa: CASSLPELTGSYEQYF
cdr3_nt: TGTGCCAGCAGTCTACCAGAACTTACAGGCTCCTACGAGCAGTACTTC
j_call: TRBJ2-7
v_call: TRBV28
clone_size: many
d_call: .

cdr3_aa: CASSPTVTNEQFF
cdr3_nt: TGTGCCAGCTCACCGACAGTAACCAATGAGCAGTTCTTC
j_call: TRBJ2-1
v_call: TRBV18
clone_size: many
d_call: .

cdr3_aa: CASRGSIYGYTF
cdr3_nt: TGTGCCAGCAGGGGATCTATTTATGGCTACACCTTC
j_call: TRBJ1-2
v_call: TRBV27
clone_size: .
d_call: .